This T cell receptor beta chain was obtained from a study of beta chain features in type 1 diabetes. V shed 6 bases and J shed 8 bases, with 25 bases lying between them. This CDR3 spans 17 amino acids. Per germline, CDR1 SGHAT and CDR2 FQNNGV. General observations from the study: Type 1 diabetes patients showed a moderate but significant shortening of TCRB CDR3s in all four CD4+ subsets. It was possible that PCR favored shorter templates, equally so in patients and controls.

Points on this clone: Its target is not known.

cDNA synthesis used the whole RNA isolate, giving expressed TCRB sequences. TCRdb's copy holds only in-frame clones and misses some; the assay was immunoSEQ multiplex PCR. Among approximately 200,000 clones, 9.6% were seen once, and the ten largest hold approximately 0.03%. The chain recombines TRBV11-2 with TRBJ1-4; D unresolved. This sequence originates from a woman aged 18-29 years in good health. The specimen sequenced was naive CD4+ T cells from blood. The CDR3 bases are TGTGCCAGCAGGAAAATTGGATCGGGGTCGGCGGGGGAAAAACTGTTTTTT. This translates into CASRKIGSGSAGEKLFF. The whole variable domain, remainder taken from reference TRBV11-2 and TRBJ1-4, is EAGVAQSPRYKIIEKRQSVAFWCNPISGHATLYWYQQILGQGPKLLIQFQNNGVVDDSQLPKDRFSAERLKGVDSTLKIQPAKLEDSAVYLCASRKIGSGSAGEKLFFGSGTQLSVL.